This T cell receptor beta chain was observed in a study of blood T cell repertoires in COVID-19. The wider study: Both acute and convalescent COVID-19 samples were obtained from the United States, Italy and Spain. In each case, the material was cDNA or gDNA derived from T cells, B-cell-depleted T cells, or PBMCs.

Original handling: Nucleated cell number was recorded as an estimate derived from reference gene primer amplification. Repertoires were generated with immunoSEQ multiplex PCR, while TCRdb's copy carries only in-frame clones and drops some. That table gives V, J and clone size, and the DNA gave D and trimming. This repertoire shows under 200,000 clones, approximately 79% found once; its top ten account for less than 3%. The CDR3 sequence is 13 residues long. The V gene's germline CDR1 is MNHNY and CDR2 SVGAGI (reference sequence). Trimming stripped 7 bases from V and 1 base from J, with 10 bases between.

Sequencing used peripheral blood. This sequence was found in an elderly woman with acute or convalescent COVID-19. V gene TRBV6-6 combines with J gene TRBJ1-1; D is ambiguous. DNA of the CDR3: TGTGCCAGCACACGGGGATCGAACACTGAAGCTTTCTTT. Amino acid sequence: CASTRGSNTEAFF.